This T cell receptor (beta chain) was recorded in a study of OX40 agonist ivuxolimab in advanced cancers. Study summary: One hepatocellular carcinoma and a couple of cutaneous melanoma patients partially responded.

Study-level results: Clonal expansion from baseline to week 6 occurred in both CD4+ and CD8+ T cells.

Exclusion applied to patients with autoimmune disease history or systemic immunosuppression. Only in-frame clones appear in the TCRdb table, and some are missing; sequencing was by immunoSEQ multiplex PCR. The data hold 90,000 to 100,000 clones, with 70% to 85% observed a single time. Comments on this clone: Its cognate antigen is unknown.

Germline CDR1 and CDR2: SGHDN and FVKESK. The CDR3 extends over 13 amino acids. V lost 4 bases to trimming and J lost 3 bases, with 9 bases between them. The sample consisted of CD4+ or CD8+ T cells sorted from blood, taken in a trial of the OX40 agonist ivuxolimab. The sequence was collected from an adult with an advanced solid tumor such as melanoma, head and neck, liver or kidney cancer. The rearrangement links TRBV14 to TRBJ1-1, with no clear D. CDR3 region: CASSPLTDTEAFF. DNA of the CDR3: TGTGCCAGCAGCCCCCTTACGGACACTGAAGCTTTCTTT.